These 2 T cell receptor beta chains originate from one sample sequenced in a study of T cell changes during pregnancy in multiple sclerosis. Assay: immunoSEQ multiplex PCR; the TCRdb copy retains only in-frame clones and omits some. The data show fewer than 90,000 clones, with 94% seen just once and around 1.7% held by the top ten. The sequenced sample was peripheral blood, obtained after pregnancy. These receptor sequences come from a female donor in good health, enrolled as a control in a pregnancy study.

The chain uses TRBV10-2 and TRBJ2-5; D perhaps matches TRBD1 (6 bases). The germline gives CDR1 WSHSY, CDR2 SAAADI. The CDR3 sequence is 18 residues long. Trimming took off 2 bases at V and 5 bases at J, with 24 bases between the two ends. Here the CDR3 DNA reads TGCGCCAGCAGTGAGGGACAGAAATACACCCCTGGATTGGAGACCCAGTACTTC. This sequence encodes CASSEGQKYTPGLETQYF.

Of note for this clone: One junction end disagrees with the germline gene, perhaps due to a read error. The chain carries TRBV25-1 and TRBJ2-7; 7 bases match TRBD1. CDR1 MGHDK and CDR2 SYGVNS come from the germline V gene. This CDR3 region has 8 residues. The CDR3, as DNA: TGTGCCAGCAGCCTGACAGGGTTC. Amino acids: CASSLTGF.